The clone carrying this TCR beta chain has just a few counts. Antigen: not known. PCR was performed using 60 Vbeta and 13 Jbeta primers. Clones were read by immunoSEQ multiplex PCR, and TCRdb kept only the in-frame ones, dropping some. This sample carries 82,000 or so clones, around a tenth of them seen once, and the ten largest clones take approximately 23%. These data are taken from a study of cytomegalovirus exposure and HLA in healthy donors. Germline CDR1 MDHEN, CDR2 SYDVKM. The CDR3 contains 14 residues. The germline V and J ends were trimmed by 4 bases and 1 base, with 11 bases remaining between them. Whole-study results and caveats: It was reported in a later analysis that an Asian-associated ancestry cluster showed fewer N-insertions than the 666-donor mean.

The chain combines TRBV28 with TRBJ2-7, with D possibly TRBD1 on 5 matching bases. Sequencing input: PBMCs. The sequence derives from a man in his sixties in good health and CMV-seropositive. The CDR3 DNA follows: TGTGCCAGCAGTTCAGGGCCTCCATCCTACGAGCAGTACTTC. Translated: CASSSGPPSYEQYF.